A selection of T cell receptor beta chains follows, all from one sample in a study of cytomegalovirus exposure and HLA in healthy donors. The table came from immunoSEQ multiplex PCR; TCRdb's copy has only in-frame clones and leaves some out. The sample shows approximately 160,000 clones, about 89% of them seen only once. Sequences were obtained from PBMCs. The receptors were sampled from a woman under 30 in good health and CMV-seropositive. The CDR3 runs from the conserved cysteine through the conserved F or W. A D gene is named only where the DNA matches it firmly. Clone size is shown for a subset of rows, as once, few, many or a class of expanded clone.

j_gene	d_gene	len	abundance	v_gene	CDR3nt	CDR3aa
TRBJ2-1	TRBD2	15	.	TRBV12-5	TGTGCTAGTGGTTTCGGGACTAGCGGGAGCGGCGAGCAGTTCTTC	CASGFGTSGSGEQFF
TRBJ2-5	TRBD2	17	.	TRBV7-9	TGTGCCAGCAGCTTAGCCAACTTACTAGCGGACCAAGAGACCCAGTACTTC	CASSLANLLADQETQYF
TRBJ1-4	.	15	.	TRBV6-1	TGTGCCAGCAGTGGCCGCAGGGCAACTAATGAAAAACTGTTTTTT	CASSGRRATNEKLFF
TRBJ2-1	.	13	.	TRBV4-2	TGTGCCAGCAGCCAAGATCGGGAGCTTGAGCAGTTCTTC	CASSQDRELEQFF
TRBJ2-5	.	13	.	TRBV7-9	TGTGCCAGCAGCTTTCTACCACAAGAGACCCAGTACTTC	CASSFLPQETQYF
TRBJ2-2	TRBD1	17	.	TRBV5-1	TGCGCCAGCAGGACTACCGGGACAGGGGCGTACACCGGGGAGCTGTTTTTT	CASRTTGTGAYTGELFF
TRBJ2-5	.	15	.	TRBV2	TGTGCCAGCAGTGAAGTTCCGGGGAGCGGCGAGACCCAGTACTTC	CASSEVPGSGETQYF
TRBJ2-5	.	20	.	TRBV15	TGTGCCACCAGCAGAGATTTCAGCAGAAACCGCGTCCTAGCCGGAGAGACCCAGTACTTC	CATSRDFSRNRVLAGETQYF
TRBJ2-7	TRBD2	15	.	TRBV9	TGTGCCAGCAGCGCGGATCCGGGACTAGCTTACGAGCAGTACTTC	CASSADPGLAYEQYF
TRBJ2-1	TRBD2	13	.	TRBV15	TGTGCCACCAGCAGAGAGACTAGCGGGGGGCAGTTCTTC	CATSRETSGGQFF
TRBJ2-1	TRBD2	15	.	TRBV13	TGTGCCAGCAGTTATCTAGCGGGGGGGCCCGATGAGCAGTTCTTC	CASSYLAGGPDEQFF
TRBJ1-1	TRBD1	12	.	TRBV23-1	TGCGCCGGCTGGGACAGGGAGACTGAAGCTTTCTTT	CAGWDRETEAFF
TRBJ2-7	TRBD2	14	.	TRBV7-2	TGTGCCAGCAGCTTAACAGCGGGGACCTACGAGCAGTACTTC	CASSLTAGTYEQYF
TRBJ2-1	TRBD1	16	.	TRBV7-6	TGTGCCAGCAGCTTACCCCCCGGGACAGCACACAATGAGCAGTTCTTC	CASSLPPGTAHNEQFF
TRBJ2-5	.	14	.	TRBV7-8	TGTGCCAGCAGCTTTGGCGGAAACCAAGAGACCCAGTACTTC	CASSFGGNQETQYF
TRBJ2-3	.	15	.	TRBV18	TGTGCCAGCTCACCAAGGAGAGAAGGATCGGATACGCAGTATTTT	CASSPRREGSDTQYF
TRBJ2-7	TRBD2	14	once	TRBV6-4	TGTGCCAGCAGTCGACTAGCGGGATCCTACGAGCAGTACTTC	CASSRLAGSYEQYF
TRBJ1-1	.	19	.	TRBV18	TGTGCCAGCTCACCATCAAATTCTGGGCAGGGCTCCTTGAACACTGAAGCTTTCTTT	CASSPSNSGQGSLNTEAFF
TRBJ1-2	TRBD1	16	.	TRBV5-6	TGTGCCAGCAGCTCTCCGGGACAGGGGGCAGACTATGGCTACACCTTC	CASSSPGQGADYGYTF
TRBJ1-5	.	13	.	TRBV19	TGTGCCAGTAGTATACGGGTCAATCAGCCCCAGCATTTT	CASSIRVNQPQHF
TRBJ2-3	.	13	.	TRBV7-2	TGTGCCAGCAGCTTATGGGAGGAAGATACGCAGTATTTT	CASSLWEEDTQYF
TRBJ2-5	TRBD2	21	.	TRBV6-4	TGTGCCAGCAGTGACTCGAGAGGGACTAGCGGGAGAAGTTGGCACCAAGAGACCCAGTACTTC	CASSDSRGTSGRSWHQETQYF
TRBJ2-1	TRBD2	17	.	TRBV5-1	TGCGCCAGCAGCTCTAATACCGGGACTAGCGGATACAATGAGCAGTTCTTC	CASSSNTGTSGYNEQFF
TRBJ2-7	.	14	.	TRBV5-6	TGTGCCAGCAGCTTGATGGGAGGCTCCTACGAGCAGTACTTC	CASSLMGGSYEQYF
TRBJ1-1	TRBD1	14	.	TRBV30	TGTGCCTGGACCTTACAGGGGGCCGACACTGAAGCTTTCTTT	CAWTLQGADTEAFF
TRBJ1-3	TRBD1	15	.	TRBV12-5	TGTGCTAGTGGTTTGCAGGGGGCGGCTGGAAACACCATATATTTT	CASGLQGAAGNTIYF
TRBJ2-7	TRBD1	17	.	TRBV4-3	TGCGCCAGCAGCCAAGATCGGACAGGGGGCGCTACCTACGAGCAGTACTTC	CASSQDRTGGATYEQYF
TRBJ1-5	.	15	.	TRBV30	TGTGCCTGGAGTGAGGGGGTAGGGCTTGAACAGCCCCAGCATTTT	CAWSEGVGLEQPQHF
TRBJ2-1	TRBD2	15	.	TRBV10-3	TGTGCCATCAGTGAGCTGGCGGGAGGAACTTATGAGCAGTTCTTC	CAISELAGGTYEQFF
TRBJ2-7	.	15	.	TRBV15	TGTGCCACCAGCAGAGTTAGGGGTAGCTCCTACGAGCAGTACTTC	CATSRVRGSSYEQYF
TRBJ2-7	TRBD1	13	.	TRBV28	TGTGCCAGCAGTTTTGCGGCAGGGGGCGAGCAGTACTTC	CASSFAAGGEQYF
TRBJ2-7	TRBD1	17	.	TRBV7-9	TGTGCCAGCAGCTTCGGGACAGGCCTCGGGATCGGTTACGAGCAGTACTTC	CASSFGTGLGIGYEQYF
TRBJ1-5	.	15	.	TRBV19	TGTGCCAGTAGTATAGAAGGGGTTAGCAATCAGCCCCAGCATTTT	CASSIEGVSNQPQHF
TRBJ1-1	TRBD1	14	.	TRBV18	TGTGCCAGCTCACCGACAGGGGGAAGGCCTGAAGCTTTCTTT	CASSPTGGRPEAFF
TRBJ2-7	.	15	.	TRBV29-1	TGCAGCGTTGAAGAAGGCGGCCAAGAAACCTACGAGCAGTACTTC	CSVEEGGQETYEQYF
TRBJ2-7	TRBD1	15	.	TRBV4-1	TGCGCCAGCAGCCCGAGGACAGGGGGCTTCGACGAGCAGTACTTC	CASSPRTGGFDEQYF
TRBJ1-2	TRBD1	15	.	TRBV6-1	TGTGCCAGCAGTGAACTGACAGGGCTAAACTATGGCTACACCTTC	CASSELTGLNYGYTF
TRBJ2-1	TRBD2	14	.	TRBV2	TGTGCCAGCAGTGGCGGGACTAGCGGGAGTGAGCAGTTCTTC	CASSGGTSGSEQFF
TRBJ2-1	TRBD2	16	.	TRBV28	TGTGCCAGCCGACCTTATAGCGGGGCTTCCTACAATGAGCAGTTCTTC	CASRPYSGASYNEQFF
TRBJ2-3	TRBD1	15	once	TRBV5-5	TGTGCCAGCAGCTTTTCAGGGGGACGCACAGATACGCAGTATTTT	CASSFSGGRTDTQYF
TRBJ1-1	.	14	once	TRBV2	TGTGCCAGCAGCGACAGGTTCCAGAACACTGAAGCTTTCTTT	CASSDRFQNTEAFF